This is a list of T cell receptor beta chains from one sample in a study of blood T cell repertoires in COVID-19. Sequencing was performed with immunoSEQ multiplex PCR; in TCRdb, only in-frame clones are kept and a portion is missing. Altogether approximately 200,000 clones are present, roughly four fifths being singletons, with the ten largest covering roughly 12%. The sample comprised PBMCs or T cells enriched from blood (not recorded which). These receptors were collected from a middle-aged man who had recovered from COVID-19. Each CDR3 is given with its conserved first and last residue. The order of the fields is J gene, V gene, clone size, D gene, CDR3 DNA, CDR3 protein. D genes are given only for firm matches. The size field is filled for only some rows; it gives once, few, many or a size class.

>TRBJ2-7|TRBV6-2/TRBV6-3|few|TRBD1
TGTGCCAGCAGTAGGACAGGGGGCATTGTGTACGAGCAGTACTTC
CASSRTGGIVYEQYF
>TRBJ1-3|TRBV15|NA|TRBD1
TGTGCCACCAGCAGAATAGGGGGCGGAAACACCATATATTTT
CATSRIGGGNTIYF
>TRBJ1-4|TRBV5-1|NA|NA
TGCGCCAGCAGCTTTGAGGGAATAACAACTTATGAAAAACTGTTTTTT
CASSFEGITTYEKLFF
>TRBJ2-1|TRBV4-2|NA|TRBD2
TGTGCCAGCAGCCAAGAATTAGCGGGGAGCTCCTACAATGAGCAGTTCTTC
CASSQELAGSSYNEQFF
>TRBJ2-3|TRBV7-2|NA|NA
TGTGCCAGCAGCTTATGGCCCCCGAGGACAGATACGCAGTATTTT
CASSLWPPRTDTQYF
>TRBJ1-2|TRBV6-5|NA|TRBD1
TGTGCCAGCAGTTACTCGGAGGGGGCGAACTATGGCTACACCTTC
CASSYSEGANYGYTF
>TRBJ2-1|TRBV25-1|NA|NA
TGTGCCAGCAACTTTGCAGGGGTCAATGAGCAGTTCTTC
CASNFAGVNEQFF
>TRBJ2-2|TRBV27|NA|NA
TGTGCCAGCAGTTTGTACGGGGGCACCGGGGAGCTGTTTTTT
CASSLYGGTGELFF
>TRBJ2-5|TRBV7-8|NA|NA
TGTGCCAGCAGCAAGAGTCACCAAGAGACCCAGTACTTC
CASSKSHQETQYF
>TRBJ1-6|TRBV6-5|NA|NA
TGTGCCGGGAGTCAGGGGAGCTACTCACCCCTCCACTTT
CAGSQGSYSPLHF
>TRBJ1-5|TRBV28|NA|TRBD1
TGTGCCAGCAGTTTAAGGTGGACAGGGGGTCAGCCCCAGCATTTT
CASSLRWTGGQPQHF
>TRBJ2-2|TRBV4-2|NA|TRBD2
TGTGCCAGCAGCCAAGGAAGCGGGAGGAACACCGGGGAGCTGTTTTTT
CASSQGSGRNTGELFF
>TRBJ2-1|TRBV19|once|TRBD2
TGTGCCAGTTCTAGCGGGAGGGCCCCTAACAATGAGCAGTTCTTC
CASSSGRAPNNEQFF
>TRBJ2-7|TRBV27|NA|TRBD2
TGTGCCAGCAGTTTTCGGTATACTAGCGGGACCTACGAGCAGTACTTC
CASSFRYTSGTYEQYF
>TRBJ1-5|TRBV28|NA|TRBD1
TGTGCCAGCAGTTTGTTGGCAGGACAGGGGGCTCAGCCCCAGCATTTT
CASSLLAGQGAQPQHF
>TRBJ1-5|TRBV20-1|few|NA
TGCAGTGCTCAGGGAGGGGCGCCCCAGCATTTT
CSAQGGAPQHF
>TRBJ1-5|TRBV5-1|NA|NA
TGCGCCAGCAGCTTTGACGGACTCAATCAGCCCCAGCATTTT
CASSFDGLNQPQHF
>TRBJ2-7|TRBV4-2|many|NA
TGTGCCAGCAGCCAAGAGGTTGTGGGGGGCGAGCAGTACTTC
CASSQEVVGGEQYF
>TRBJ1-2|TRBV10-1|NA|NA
TGCGCCAGCAGCAGCGGGACGGCCTATGGCTACACCTTC
CASSSGTAYGYTF
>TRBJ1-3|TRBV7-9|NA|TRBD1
TGTGCCAGCAGCTCCCTCGGGACAGCTGGAAACACCATATATTTT
CASSSLGTAGNTIYF
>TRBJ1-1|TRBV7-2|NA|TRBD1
TGTGCCAGCAGTCCCTACAGGGGAAACACTGAAGCTTTCTTT
CASSPYRGNTEAFF
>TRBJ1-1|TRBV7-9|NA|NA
TGTGCCAGCAGCGCCACGAACTTACACGACAGGCTGAACACTGAAGCTTTCTTT
CASSATNLHDRLNTEAFF
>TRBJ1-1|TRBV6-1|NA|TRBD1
TGTGCCAGCAGTGAAGTTATTCTGCAGGGGGCCACTGAAGCTTTCTTT
CASSEVILQGATEAFF
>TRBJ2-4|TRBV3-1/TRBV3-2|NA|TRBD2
TGTGCCAGCAGCCCCCAAGAGGGGGCGGGAGGGGGGAAAAACATTCAGTACTTC
CASSPQEGAGGGKNIQYF